The source of this TCR beta chain is a study of T cells in Graves' hyperthyroidism and ophthalmopathy. Whole-study context: Once the initial diagnosis was made, peripheral blood was obtained before any treatment.

This clonotype was recorded many times. Patients with uncontrolled infections, other autoimmune diseases, pregnancy or lactation were excluded. Source material for PBMCs was around 10 ml fresh peripheral blood. Amplification yielded TCR beta CDR3 regions, with RNA transcripts as the source. During a first-round RT-PCR of the TCR CDR3, the HTBI primer set was used. MiXCR, applied by TCRdb to the multiplex PCR reads, yields one record per CDR3 protein. Among around 360,000 distinct CDR3 sequences, approximately 14% were seen once, and the ten largest hold about 20%. CDR1 SEHNR and CDR2 FQNEAQ come from the germline V gene (reference sequence). J was trimmed by 10 bases and V by 1 base; bases with no gene match: 7. The CDR3 spans 14 residues.

The chain couples TRBV7-9 to TRBJ2-1; TRBD2 agrees at 7 bases. This clonotype originated in a woman aged 60-70 years with Graves' ophthalmopathy. Material for sequencing was blood. CDR3 nucleotide sequence: TGTGCCAGCAGCTTAGGTCTCTCGGGAGGCGAGCAGTTCTTC. It codes for CASSLGLSGGEQFF.